This is a list of T cell receptor beta chains from one sample in a study of beta chain features in type 1 diabetes. TCRdb's copy holds only in-frame clones and misses some; the assay was immunoSEQ multiplex PCR. The sample includes roughly 53,000 clones, approximately 45% of them seen just once. The sample consisted of Tregs from blood. These receptors all stem from a young man with type 1 diabetes. CDR3s include the opening cysteine and the closing phenylalanine or tryptophan. The D gene is left open where the match is weak. Where a row states a size, it is once, few, many or the class of an expanded clone; other rows omit it.

J | D | V | size | CDR3 | DNA
TRBJ2-1 | TRBD2 | TRBV5-4 | . | CASRSLAVSNEQFF | TGTGCCAGCAGGAGCCTAGCGGTTTCCAATGAGCAGTTCTTC
TRBJ1-2 | . | TRBV7-2 | . | CASSLESRGYTF | TGTGCCAGCAGCTTAGAATCCCGGGGCTACACCTTC
TRBJ2-3 | . | TRBV7-2 | few | CASSLGQASDTQYF | TGTGCCAGCAGCTTAGGGCAGGCTTCAGATACGCAGTATTTT
TRBJ2-3 | TRBD1 | TRBV7-2 | few | CASSLDRVVSTDTQYF | TGTGCCAGCAGCTTGGACAGGGTAGTTAGCACAGATACGCAGTATTTT
TRBJ2-2 | . | TRBV7-2 | . | CASSSFGGAGTGELFF | TGTGCCAGCAGTTCCTTTGGGGGGGCGGGCACCGGGGAGCTGTTTTTT
TRBJ1-1 | TRBD1 | TRBV6-5 | few | CASSYWQGGEAFF | TGTGCCAGCAGTTACTGGCAGGGGGGTGAAGCTTTCTTT
TRBJ2-1 | . | TRBV7-9 | . | CASSLGGSFPNEQFF | TGTGCCAGCAGCTTAGGGGGCTCTTTCCCCAATGAGCAGTTCTTC
TRBJ2-1 | TRBD2 | TRBV7-3 | . | CASSRGTSGHNEQFF | TGTGCCAGCAGCAGGGGGACTAGCGGACACAATGAGCAGTTCTTC
TRBJ2-7 | TRBD2 | TRBV29-1 | few | CSVPGTTHYEQYF | TGCAGCGTTCCTGGGACTACCCACTACGAGCAGTACTTC
TRBJ2-7 | . | TRBV6-5 | . | CASRRVGVEQYF | TGTGCCAGCAGGAGGGTAGGAGTCGAGCAGTACTTC
TRBJ1-2 | . | TRBV11-2 | . | CASSLTDGPYGYTF | TGTGCCAGCAGCTTAACTGATGGGCCATATGGCTACACCTTC